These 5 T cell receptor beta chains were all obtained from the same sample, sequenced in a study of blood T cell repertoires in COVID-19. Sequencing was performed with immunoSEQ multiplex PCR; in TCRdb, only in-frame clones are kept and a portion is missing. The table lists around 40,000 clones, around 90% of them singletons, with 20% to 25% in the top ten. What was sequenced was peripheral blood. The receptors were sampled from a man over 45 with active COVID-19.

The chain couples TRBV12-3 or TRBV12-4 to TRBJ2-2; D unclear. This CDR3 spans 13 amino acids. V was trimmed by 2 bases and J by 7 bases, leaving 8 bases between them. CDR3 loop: CASSLRSSGELFF. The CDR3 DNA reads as TGTGCCAGCAGTTTAAGGAGTAGCGGGGAGCTGTTTTTT.

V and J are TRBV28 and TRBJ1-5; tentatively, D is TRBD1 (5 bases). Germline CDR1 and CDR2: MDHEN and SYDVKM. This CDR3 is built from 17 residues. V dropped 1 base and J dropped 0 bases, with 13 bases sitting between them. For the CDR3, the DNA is TGTGCCAGCAGTTTATACCCTGGGGGGTATAGCAATCAGCCCCAGCATTTT. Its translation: CASSLYPGGYSNQPQHF.

CDR3 sequence reads: CASSSPGWGNTIYF. The DNA of the CDR3 is TGTGCCAGCAGTAGCCCCGGTTGGGGAAACACCATATATTTT. The rearrangement links TRBV6-5 to TRBJ1-3; no clear D gene. V was clipped by 5 bases and J by 4 bases, with 12 bases between them. This CDR3 spans 14 amino acids. Looked up from germline, CDR1 is MNHEY and CDR2 is SVGAGI.

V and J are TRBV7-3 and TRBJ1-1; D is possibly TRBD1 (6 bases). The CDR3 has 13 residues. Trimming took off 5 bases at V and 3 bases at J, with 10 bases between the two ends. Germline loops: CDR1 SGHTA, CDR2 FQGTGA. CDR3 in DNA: TGTGCCAGCAGCCGGAACAGGGACACTGAAGCTTTCTTT. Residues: CASSRNRDTEAFF.

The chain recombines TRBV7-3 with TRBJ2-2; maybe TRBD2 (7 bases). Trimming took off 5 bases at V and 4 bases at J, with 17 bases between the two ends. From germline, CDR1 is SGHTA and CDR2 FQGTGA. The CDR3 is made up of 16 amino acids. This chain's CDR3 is CASSPAGGRVTGELFF. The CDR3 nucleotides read TGTGCCAGCAGCCCGGCCGGGGGGCGGGTCACCGGGGAGCTGTTTTTT.